These 24 T cell receptor beta chains originate from one sample sequenced in a study of blood T cell repertoires in COVID-19. Assay used: immunoSEQ multiplex PCR; TCRdb lists only in-frame clones, some missing. The sample has 85,000 to 95,000 clones, roughly 90% seen once; the top ten hold 5.2%. Sequencing was performed on peripheral blood. These receptors all come from a man aged 60 to 75 with COVID-19, enrolled during active disease.

This rearrangement joins TRBV9 to TRBJ2-3; the D gene is possibly TRBD2 (6 bases). The V gene's germline CDR1 is SGDLS and CDR2 YYNGEE. V was trimmed by 2 bases and J by 2 bases, leaving 9 bases between them. The CDR3 is 14 amino acids. The CDR3 DNA reads as TGTGCCAGCAGCGTGGGACTGATCACAGATACGCAGTATTTT. Its translation is CASSVGLITDTQYF.

The gene calls are TRBV6-5 and TRBJ1-2; D is possibly TRBD1 (6 bases). The germline V gene has CDR1 MNHEY and CDR2 SVGAGI. This CDR3 is 15 amino acids long. The V end was cut by 0 bases, the J end by 2 bases, with 10 bases between. In DNA, the CDR3 is TGTGCCAGCAGTTACTCGGGGGCAGAAAACTATGGCTACACCTTC. This encodes CASSYSGAENYGYTF.

The chain links TRBV6-5 to TRBJ1-2; TRBD1 matches at 11 bases. Losses at the gene ends were 9 bases for V and 5 bases for J; bases not matched to a gene: 5. Germline V gene sequence: CDR1 MNHEY, CDR2 SVGAGI. The CDR3 consists of 13 residues. CDR3 sequence (DNA): TGTGCCAGTAGGGACAGGGGGGTTTATGGCTACACCTTC. Translated, it gives CASRDRGVYGYTF.

This chain uses TRBV29-1 with TRBJ2-3; 11 bases align to TRBD2. Trimming took 6 bases from V and 0 from J; bases not matched to a gene: 2. Germline-derived CDR1 and CDR2 are SQVTM and ANQGSEA. This CDR3 spans 14 amino acids. Here the CDR3 reads CSVLAGGSTDTQYF. CDR3 bases: TGCAGCGTGTTAGCGGGAGGGAGCACAGATACGCAGTATTTT.

This rearrangement joins TRBV9 to TRBJ1-1; D not certain. Trimming shortened V by 4 bases and J by 6 bases, and 16 bases separated the two germline ends. This CDR3 is built from 14 residues. Germline V CDR1 and CDR2: SGDLS, YYNGEE. CDR3 in DNA: TGTGCCAGCAGCCAAGGACCCGAGGGTTCTGAAGCTTTCTTT. It is translated as CASSQGPEGSEAFF.

V is TRBV2 and J is TRBJ2-7, with TRBD2 identical over 11 bases. The V gene end was trimmed by 6 bases and the J gene end by 2 bases; junction bases not matched to a gene: 6. Germline V gene data show CDR1 as SNHLY and CDR2 as FYNNEI. CDR3 length: 15 amino acids. The CDR3 loop is CASSRTSGLAYEQYF. The CDR3 bases are TGTGCCAGCAGCCGGACTAGCGGGCTCGCCTACGAGCAGTACTTC.

The rearrangement joins TRBV5-6 to TRBJ1-1; 9 bases align to TRBD1. The CDR3 length is 14 residues. Germline assignment: CDR1 SGHDT and CDR2 YYEEEE. J gave up 5 bases and V 5 bases, and 7 bases lay outside the gene matches. CDR3 amino acids: CASRSEQGATEAFF. The CDR3 DNA follows: TGTGCCAGCAGATCAGAACAGGGGGCGACTGAAGCTTTCTTT.

The CDR3 DNA follows: TGTGCCAGCTTCAGGGTCCCTCCTCAAGAGACCCAGTACTTC. Protein product: CASFRVPPQETQYF. The genes are TRBV6-4 and TRBJ2-5; a possible D gene is TRBD1 (5 bases). The CDR3 covers 14 residues. Trimming removed 8 bases at V and 2 bases at J, with 15 bases between. CDR1 is MRHNA and CDR2 is SNTAGT in the germline V gene.

This chain connects TRBV19 to TRBJ2-2; tentatively, D is TRBD1 (5 bases). In germline, CDR1 is LNHDA, CDR2 SQIVND (reference sequence). V lost 3 bases and J 1 base, leaving 6 bases between the germline ends. The CDR3 extends over 14 amino acids. The CDR3 region is CASSITGNTGELFF. For the CDR3, the DNA is TGTGCCAGTAGTATCACAGGGAACACCGGGGAGCTGTTTTTT.

CDR3 protein: CASSQLAGEGNEQFF. DNA of the CDR3: TGTGCCAGCAGCCAACTAGCGGGAGAGGGCAATGAGCAGTTCTTC. The J gene is TRBJ2-1, the V gene TRBV5-6; 11 nucleotides match TRBD2. CDR1 is SGHDT, CDR2 YYEEEE, per germline. The J segment lost 6 bases and the V segment lost 4 bases, leaving 6 bases of the junction unmatched. The CDR3 is 15 amino acids.

The rearrangement joins TRBV5-6 to TRBJ2-5; D is perhaps TRBD2 (5 bases). CDR1 and CDR2 from the germline V gene are SGHDT and YYEEEE. The CDR3 consists of 15 residues. V was cut by 5 bases and J by 4 bases, with 18 bases left in between. This CDR3 reads CASRSLAIGRETQYF. CDR3 in DNA: TGTGCCAGCAGGAGTTTAGCGATAGGAAGAGAGACCCAGTACTTC.

The rearrangement uses TRBV2 and TRBJ2-7, with TRBD1 matching over 7 bases. The CDR3 runs to 12 residues. CDR1 and CDR2 (germline): SNHLY, FYNNEI. Trimming removed 8 bases from V and 2 bases from J; junction bases left unmatched: 3. This chain's CDR3 is CASRQGAYEQYF. For the CDR3, the DNA is TGTGCCAGCCGACAGGGCGCCTACGAGCAGTACTTC.

V is TRBV29-1 and J is TRBJ2-1; 9 positions agree with TRBD2. CDR3 size: 14 residues. V was clipped by 7 bases and J by 3 bases; unmatched bases: 7. Germline-derived CDR1 and CDR2 are SQVTM and ANQGSEA. The CDR3 region has the DNA TGCAGCGGGGGGGAGCGGGAGGACTACAATGAGCAGTTCTTC. Translation gives CSGGEREDYNEQFF.

This rearrangement joins TRBV5-1 to TRBJ2-7; TRBD2 agrees at 11 bases. The J segment lost 0 bases and the V segment lost 5 bases, leaving 4 bases of the junction unmatched. The CDR3 is 15 residues long. Germline CDR1 SGHRS, CDR2 YFSETQ. The CDR3: CASRTGTSGSYEQYF. Written as DNA, the CDR3 is TGCGCCAGCAGAACCGGGACTAGCGGCTCCTACGAGCAGTACTTC.

V is TRBV2 and J is TRBJ2-7; D not certain. V lost 6 bases, J lost 4 bases, and 16 bases lay in between. The germline V gene encodes CDR1 SNHLY and CDR2 FYNNEI. There are 14 residues in the CDR3. CDR3 nucleotides: TGTGCCAGCAGGGCCTCCTCTTTCCTTTACGAGCAGTACTTC. This encodes CASRASSFLYEQYF.

The rearrangement links TRBV30 to TRBJ2-7; D might be TRBD1 (5 bases). Germline V CDR1 and CDR2: GTSNPN, SVGIG (reference sequence). The length of the CDR3 is 11 residues. Trimming took off 3 bases at V and 4 bases at J, with 7 bases between the two ends. The CDR3 is CAWSDSYEQYF. The CDR3 nucleotides read TGTGCCTGGAGCGACAGTTACGAGCAGTACTTC. The whole variable domain, remainder taken from reference TRBV30 and TRBJ2-7, is SQTIHQWPATLVQPVGSPLSLECTVEGTSNPNLYWYRQAAGRGLQLLFYSVGIGQISSEVPQNLSASRPQDRQFILSSKKLLLSDSGFYLCAWSDSYEQYFGPGTRLTVT.

The V call is TRBV6-6, the J call TRBJ2-3; D ambiguous. The length of the CDR3 is 12 residues. Trimming shortened V by 2 bases and J by 7 bases, and 7 bases separated the two germline ends. The germline gives CDR1 MNHNY, CDR2 SVGAGI (reference sequence). The CDR3 loop is CASSYELNTQYF. CDR3 coding DNA: TGTGCCAGCAGTTACGAGCTTAATACGCAGTATTTT.

The genes are TRBV3-1 (or the pseudogene TRBV3-2) and TRBJ1-6; D remains unclear. The CDR3 totals 14 residues. V lost 4 bases and J 8 bases, leaving 12 bases between the germline ends. The V gene's germline CDR1 is LGHDT and CDR2 YNNKEL (reference sequence). The CDR3 nucleotides read TGTGCCAGCAGCCCCCAGAGGGCTGATTCACCCCTCCACTTT. It encodes CASSPQRADSPLHF.

The chain uses TRBV6-5 and TRBJ2-1, with 7 bases aligning to TRBD1. V trimming: 7 bases; J trimming: 6 bases; junction bases outside the gene matches: 6. CDR3 length equals 13 residues. The V gene's germline CDR1 is MNHEY and CDR2 SVGAGI. DNA of the CDR3: TGTGCCAGCACCTCCCGGGACAGCAATGAGCAGTTCTTC. It encodes CASTSRDSNEQFF.

The genes are TRBV9 and TRBJ2-5; TRBD1 matches 9 bases. J was trimmed by 2 bases and V by 0 bases; bases with no gene match: 8. Germline V gene lookup returns CDR1 SGDLS and CDR2 YYNGEE. The length of the CDR3 is 17 residues. The CDR3 bases are TGTGCCAGCAGCGTAGATTCAGGACAGGGGTGGCAAGAGACCCAGTACTTC. Translated, it gives CASSVDSGQGWQETQYF.

The V and J genes are TRBV27 and TRBJ2-2, with 9 bases that match TRBD2. Germline CDR1 reads MNHEY; CDR2 reads SMNVEV (reference sequence). J was trimmed by 0 bases and V by 5 bases; bases with no gene match: 4. There are 16 residues in the CDR3. DNA of the CDR3: TGTGCCAGCAGTAGACTAGCGGCCACGAACACCGGGGAGCTGTTTTTT. This codes for CASSRLAATNTGELFF.

The chain combines TRBV5-1 with TRBJ1-1, with D tentatively TRBD1 (5 bases). Trimming removed 0 bases from V and 1 base from J, with 7 bases in between. CDR3 size: 14 residues. Germline CDR1 reads SGHRS; CDR2 reads YFSETQ. The CDR3 sequence is CASSLGQPNTEAFF. The CDR3, as DNA: TGCGCCAGCAGCTTGGGACAGCCGAACACTGAAGCTTTCTTT.

This chain connects TRBV2 to TRBJ1-1; TRBD1 might be the D (5 bases). Germline values: CDR1 SNHLY, CDR2 FYNNEI. The CDR3 loop spans 13 amino acids. V lost 5 bases and J 1 base, leaving 8 bases between the germline ends. As DNA, the CDR3 is TGTGCCAGCAGTCGACAGAGGAACACTGAAGCTTTCTTT. It translates to CASSRQRNTEAFF.

The CDR3 reads CASSLRLTGELFF. CDR3 sequence (DNA): TGTGCCAGCAGCCTCAGACTAACCGGGGAGCTGTTTTTT. The chain recombines TRBV3-1 (or the pseudogene TRBV3-2) with TRBJ2-2, with a weak D call TRBD2 (5 bases). CDR1 is LGHDT and CDR2 is YNNKEL in the germline V gene (reference sequence). The CDR3 length is 13 residues. The V end lost 4 bases, the J end lost 5 bases, and 8 bases lay between the germline ends.